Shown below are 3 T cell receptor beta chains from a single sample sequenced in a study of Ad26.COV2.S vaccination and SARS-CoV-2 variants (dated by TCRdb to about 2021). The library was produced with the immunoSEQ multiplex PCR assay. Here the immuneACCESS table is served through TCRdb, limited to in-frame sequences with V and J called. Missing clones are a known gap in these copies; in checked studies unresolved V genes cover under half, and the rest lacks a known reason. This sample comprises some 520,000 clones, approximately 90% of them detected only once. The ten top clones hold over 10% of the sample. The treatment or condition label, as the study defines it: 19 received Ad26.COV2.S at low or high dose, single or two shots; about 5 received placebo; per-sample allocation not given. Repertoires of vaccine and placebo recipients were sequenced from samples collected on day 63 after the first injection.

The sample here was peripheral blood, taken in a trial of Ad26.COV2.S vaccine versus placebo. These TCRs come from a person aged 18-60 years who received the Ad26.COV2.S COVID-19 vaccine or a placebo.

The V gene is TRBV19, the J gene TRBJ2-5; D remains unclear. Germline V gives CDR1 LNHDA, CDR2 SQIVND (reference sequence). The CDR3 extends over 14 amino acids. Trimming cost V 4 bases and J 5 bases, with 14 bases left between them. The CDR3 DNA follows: TGTGCCAGTAGTAGAGGAACTTCACGGGAGACCCAGTACTTC. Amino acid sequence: CASSRGTSRETQYF.

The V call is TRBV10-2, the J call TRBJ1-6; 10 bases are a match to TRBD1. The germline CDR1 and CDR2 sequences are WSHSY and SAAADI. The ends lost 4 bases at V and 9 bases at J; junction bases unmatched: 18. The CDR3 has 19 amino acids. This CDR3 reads CASSAYKTLGQGFGSPLHF. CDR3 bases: TGCGCCAGCAGTGCCTATAAAACCCTGGGACAGGGGTTTGGTTCACCCCTCCACTTT.

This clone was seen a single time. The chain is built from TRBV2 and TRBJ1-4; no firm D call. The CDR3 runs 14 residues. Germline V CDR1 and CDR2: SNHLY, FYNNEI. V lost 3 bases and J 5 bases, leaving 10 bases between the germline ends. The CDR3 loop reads CASSDQTGNEKLFF. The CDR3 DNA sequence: TGTGCCAGCAGTGATCAGACTGGAAATGAAAAACTGTTTTTT.